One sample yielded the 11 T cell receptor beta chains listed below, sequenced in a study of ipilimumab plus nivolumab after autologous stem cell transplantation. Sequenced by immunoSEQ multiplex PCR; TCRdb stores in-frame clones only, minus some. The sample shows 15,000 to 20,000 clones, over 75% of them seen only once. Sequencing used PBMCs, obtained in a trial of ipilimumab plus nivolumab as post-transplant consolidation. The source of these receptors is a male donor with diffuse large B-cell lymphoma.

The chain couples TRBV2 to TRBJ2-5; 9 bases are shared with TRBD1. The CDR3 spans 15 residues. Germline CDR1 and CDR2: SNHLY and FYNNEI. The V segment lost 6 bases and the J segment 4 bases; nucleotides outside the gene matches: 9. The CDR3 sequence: CASSRDRDPRETQYF. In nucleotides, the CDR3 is TGTGCCAGCAGCCGGGACAGGGACCCCCGAGAGACCCAGTACTTC.

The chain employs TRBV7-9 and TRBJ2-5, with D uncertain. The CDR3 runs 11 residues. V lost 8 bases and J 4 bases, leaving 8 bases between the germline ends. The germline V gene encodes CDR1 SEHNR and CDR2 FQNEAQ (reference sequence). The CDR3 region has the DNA TGTGCCAGCGGGGTTGCAGAGACCCAGTACTTC. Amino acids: CASGVAETQYF.

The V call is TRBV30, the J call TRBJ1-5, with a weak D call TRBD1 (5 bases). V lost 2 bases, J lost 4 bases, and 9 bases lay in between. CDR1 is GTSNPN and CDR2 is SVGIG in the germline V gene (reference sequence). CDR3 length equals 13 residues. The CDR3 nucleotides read TGTGCCTGGAGTTCGGGGGTAAATCAGCCCCAGCATTTT. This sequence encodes CAWSSGVNQPQHF.

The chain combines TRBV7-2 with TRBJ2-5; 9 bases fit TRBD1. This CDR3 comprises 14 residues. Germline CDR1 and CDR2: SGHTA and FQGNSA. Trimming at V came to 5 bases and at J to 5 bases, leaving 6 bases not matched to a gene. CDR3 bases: TGTGCCAGCAGCCCACAGGGGGCCTGGGAGACCCAGTACTTC. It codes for CASSPQGAWETQYF.

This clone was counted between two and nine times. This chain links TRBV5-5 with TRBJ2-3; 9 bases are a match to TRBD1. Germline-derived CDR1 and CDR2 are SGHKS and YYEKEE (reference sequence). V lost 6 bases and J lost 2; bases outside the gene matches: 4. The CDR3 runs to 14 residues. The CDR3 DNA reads TGTGCCAGCACCTGGACAGGGGCCACAGATACGCAGTATTTT. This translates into CASTWTGATDTQYF.

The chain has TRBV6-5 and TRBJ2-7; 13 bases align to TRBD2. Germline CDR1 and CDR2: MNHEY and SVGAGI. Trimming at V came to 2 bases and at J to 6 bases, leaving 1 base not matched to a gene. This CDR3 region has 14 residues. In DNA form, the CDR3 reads TGTGCCAGCAGTTACGGGACTAGCGGGGTCGAGCAGTACTTC. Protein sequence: CASSYGTSGVEQYF.

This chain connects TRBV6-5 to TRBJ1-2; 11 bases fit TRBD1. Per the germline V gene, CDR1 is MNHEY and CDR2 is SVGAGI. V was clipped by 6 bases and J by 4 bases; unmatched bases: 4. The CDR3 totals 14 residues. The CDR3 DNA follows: TGTGCCAGCAGCCGGACAGGGGGCGGCTATGGCTACACCTTC. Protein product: CASSRTGGGYGYTF.

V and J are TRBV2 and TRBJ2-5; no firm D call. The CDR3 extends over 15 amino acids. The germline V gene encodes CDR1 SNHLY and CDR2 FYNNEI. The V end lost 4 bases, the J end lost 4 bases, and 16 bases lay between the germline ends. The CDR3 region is CASSVEEGSRETQYF. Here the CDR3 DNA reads TGTGCCAGCAGTGTGGAAGAAGGGTCCAGAGAGACCCAGTACTTC.

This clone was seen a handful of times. CDR3 sequence (DNA): TGTGCCAGCAGCGTCCAAGGCAATCAGCCCCAGCATTTT. Translated, it gives CASSVQGNQPQHF. The chain combines TRBV7-2 with TRBJ1-5; D not certain. This CDR3 comprises 13 residues. Germline values: CDR1 SGHTA, CDR2 FQGNSA. The V gene lost 5 bases and the J gene lost 2 bases, with 7 bases spanning the gap.

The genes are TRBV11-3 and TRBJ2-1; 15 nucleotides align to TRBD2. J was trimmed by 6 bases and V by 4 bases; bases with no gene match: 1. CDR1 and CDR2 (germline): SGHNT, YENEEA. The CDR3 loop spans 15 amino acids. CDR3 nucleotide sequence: TGTGCCAGCAGCTCGGGACTAGCGGGGGGCAATGAGCAGTTCTTC. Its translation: CASSSGLAGGNEQFF.

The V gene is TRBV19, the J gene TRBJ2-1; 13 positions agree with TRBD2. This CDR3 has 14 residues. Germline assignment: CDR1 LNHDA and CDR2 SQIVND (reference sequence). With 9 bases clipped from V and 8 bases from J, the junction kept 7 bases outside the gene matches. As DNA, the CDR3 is TGTGCCAGCAGACTAGCGGGGGGCTTCGATGAGCAGTTCTTC. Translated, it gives CASRLAGGFDEQFF.